This T cell receptor (beta chain) appears in the sequencing data of a study of CD8 T cells in ankylosing spondylitis. Broader study findings: Ankylosing spondylitis blood appeared to be characterized by a TCR beta motif of about 8 highly homologous variants. Significant enrichment of disease-linked clones was reportedly seen in matched ankylosing spondylitis synovial fluid.

This clonotype showed up just a few times. The antigen is undetermined. Using its own MiXCR run on the 5' RACE reads, TCRdb lists one record per CDR3 protein. Of about 480,000 distinct CDR3 sequences listed, more than 15% are singletons. The germline V gene encodes CDR1 MDHEN and CDR2 SYDVKM. Trimming at V came to 5 bases and at J to 2 bases, leaving 10 bases not matched to a gene. CDR3 length equals 16 residues. The chain recombines TRBV28 with TRBJ2-3; 7 bases align to TRBD2. The TCR comes from a male donor with ankylosing spondylitis. The sequencing sample was made of blood, either unsorted or a sorted T cell fraction (not recorded which). CDR3 in amino acids: CASSPGLGAHTDTQYF. CDR3 nucleotides: TGTGCCAGCAGTCCCGGACTAGGGGCTCACACAGATACGCAGTATTTT.